The next 19 T cell receptor beta chains were all read from a single sample in a study of lymphopenia after photon versus proton radiotherapy. Generated by immunoSEQ multiplex PCR, the TCRdb table keeps only in-frame clones and is missing some. The sample shows roughly 58,000 clones, around 90% of them seen only once. This specimen was peripheral blood, taken from a patient treated with proton-based radiotherapy. Receptors originate from a man older than 75 with esophageal cancer.

This chain uses TRBV10-1 with TRBJ1-2; a weak D match, TRBD1 (5 bases). CDR1 WNHNN and CDR2 SYGVQD come from the germline V gene (reference sequence). The CDR3 contains 16 residues. Trimming stripped 2 bases from V and 4 bases from J, with 17 bases between. The DNA of the CDR3 is TGCGCCAGCAGTGAGACGTCTCGAGGGGAAGGCTATGGCTACACCTTC. As protein: CASSETSRGEGYGYTF.

The J gene is TRBJ2-7, the V gene TRBV19, with 8 bases identical to TRBD2. CDR3 length equals 16 residues. Germline values: CDR1 LNHDA, CDR2 SQIVND (reference sequence). Unmatched junction bases numbered 10, after V lost 2 bases and J lost 4 bases. The CDR3 coding sequence is TGTGCCAGTAGTATACCTGGCGCGGGAGGACGGTACGAGCAGTACTTC. Translated: CASSIPGAGGRYEQYF.

This rearrangement joins TRBV5-1 to TRBJ2-3; D possibly uses TRBD1 or TRBD2 (5 bases each). This CDR3 has 14 amino acids. The ends were cut back, 0 bases at V and 5 bases at J, with 10 bases in the middle. Germline assignment: CDR1 SGHRS and CDR2 YFSETQ. The CDR3 region is CASSLGGQGDTQYF. CDR3 nucleotides: TGCGCCAGCAGCTTGGGCGGGCAGGGAGATACGCAGTATTTT.

The sample holds a few counts of this clone. The chain links TRBV4-3 to TRBJ1-4; TRBD1 is a possible D gene (5 bases). The CDR3 sequence is 15 residues long. V was shortened by 1 base and J by 7 bases, with 13 bases between the two germline ends. The V gene's germline CDR1 is LGHNA and CDR2 YSLEER. Here the CDR3 reads CASSQGLQVGEKLFF. The CDR3 DNA reads as TGCGCCAGCAGCCAAGGGCTACAGGTTGGTGAAAAACTGTTTTTT.

The chain joins TRBV7-6 to TRBJ2-1; D is possibly TRBD1 (6 bases). V was cut by 0 bases and J by 4 bases, with 10 bases left in between. The CDR3 has 15 residues. Germline lookup yields CDR1 SGHVS and CDR2 FNYEAQ. The CDR3, as DNA: TGTGCCAGCAGCTTAGCGACAGGCAAATACAATGAGCAGTTCTTC. Translation gives CASSLATGKYNEQFF.

This chain uses TRBV7-8 with TRBJ1-2; no firm D call. CDR1 and CDR2 (germline): SGHVS, FQNEAQ. This CDR3 region has 14 residues. Trimming shortened V by 1 base and J by 8 bases, and 14 bases separated the two germline ends. This CDR3 reads CASSLGVGQFGYTF. CDR3 bases: TGTGCCAGCAGCTTAGGGGTAGGGCAATTCGGCTACACCTTC.

The V call is TRBV7-9, the J call TRBJ2-7; D unclear. The V end lost 5 bases, the J end lost 0 bases, and 8 bases lay between the germline ends. Germline values: CDR1 SEHNR, CDR2 FQNEAQ (reference sequence). CDR3 size: 13 residues. DNA for the CDR3: TGTGCCAGCAGCGCAGCAACCTCCTACGAGCAGTACTTC. Amino acids: CASSAATSYEQYF.

The gene calls are TRBV5-1 and TRBJ2-1; D unclear. The CDR3 has 16 amino acids. CDR1 and CDR2 from the germline V gene are SGHRS and YFSETQ. The V end lost 0 bases, the J end lost 0 bases, and 10 bases lay between the germline ends. The CDR3 here is CASSLAGLDSYNEQFF. The DNA of the CDR3 is TGCGCCAGCAGCTTGGCCGGGCTGGACTCCTACAATGAGCAGTTCTTC. Based on the CDR3 plus reference TRBV5-1 and TRBJ2-1, the full variable domain is KAGVTQTPRYLIKTRGQQVTLSCSPISGHRSVSWYQQTPGQGLQFLFEYFSETQRNKGNFPGRFSGRQFSNSRSEMNVSTLELGDSALYLCASSLAGLDSYNEQFFGPGTRLTVL.

This clone has more than one count but fewer than ten. The chain couples TRBV10-3 to TRBJ2-2; 8 bases agree with TRBD2. This CDR3 has 18 amino acids. CDR1 is ENHRY and CDR2 is SYGVKD in the germline V gene. With 7 bases clipped from V and 5 bases from J, the junction kept 18 bases outside the gene matches. The CDR3 loop is CAIKGGERGITGTGELFF. The CDR3 DNA reads as TGTGCCATCAAGGGCGGAGAGCGGGGGATAACGGGGACCGGGGAGCTGTTTTTT.

The CDR3 DNA reads TGTGCCAGCAACCTCGACACCTACAATGAGCAGTTCTTC. This codes for CASNLDTYNEQFF. J is TRBJ2-1 and V is TRBV6-6, with no clear D. Germline loops: CDR1 MNHNY, CDR2 SVGAGI (reference sequence). The CDR3 is 13 residues long. V was cut by 7 bases and J by 2 bases, with 9 bases left in between.

V usage is TRBV10-2 and J usage is TRBJ2-5; D possibly corresponds to TRBD1 (6 bases). The germline V gene encodes CDR1 WSHSY and CDR2 SAAADI. The CDR3 is 13 residues long. V shed 8 bases and J shed 0 bases, with 10 bases lying between them. CDR3 DNA: TGCGCCAGCGGAGGACAGCACCAAGAGACCCAGTACTTC. Translated: CASGGQHQETQYF.

The J gene is TRBJ2-4, the V gene TRBV29-1, with 7 nucleotides matching TRBD1. Trimming removed 4 bases from V and 5 bases from J; junction bases left unmatched: 8. The CDR3 length is 14 residues. Germline V gene sequence: CDR1 SQVTM, CDR2 ANQGSEA. DNA of the CDR3: TGCAGCGTTGCAATTCGGACAGGCCAAAACATTCAGTACTTC. Amino acid sequence: CSVAIRTGQNIQYF.

The chain combines TRBV18 with TRBJ2-7; no firm D call. The germline CDR1 and CDR2 sequences are KGHSH and LQKENI. The CDR3 length is 12 residues. Trimming took off 0 bases at V and 3 bases at J, with 3 bases between the two ends. The CDR3 nucleotides are TGTGCCAGCTCACCACCGGGCTACGAGCAGTACTTC. As protein: CASSPPGYEQYF.

This chain uses TRBV18 with TRBJ2-5, with a tentative D call TRBD1 (5 bases). The CDR3 sequence is 12 residues long. Trimming left V 6 bases short and J 3 bases short, with 8 bases between. Germline CDR1 reads KGHSH; CDR2 reads LQKENI. The CDR3 region has the DNA TGTGCCAGCTCTCCAGGGAAAGAGACCCAGTACTTC. Protein product: CASSPGKETQYF.

The V call is TRBV15, the J call TRBJ2-7; no reliable D call. Germline V CDR1 and CDR2: LNHNV, YYDKDF (reference sequence). This CDR3 comprises 15 residues. The V end was cut by 0 bases, the J end by 0 bases, with 9 bases between. CDR3 sequence reads: CATSRDIRSSYEQYF. The DNA of the CDR3 is TGTGCCACCAGCAGAGATATCCGGAGCTCCTACGAGCAGTACTTC.

The J gene is TRBJ2-3, the V gene TRBV2, with 14 bases matching TRBD2. The J segment lost 6 bases and the V segment lost 5 bases, leaving 4 bases of the junction unmatched. The CDR3 spans 15 residues. The germline V gene has CDR1 SNHLY and CDR2 FYNNEI. CDR3 residues: CASSPGLAGGDTQYF. The CDR3, as DNA: TGTGCCAGCAGTCCCGGACTAGCGGGAGGTGATACGCAGTATTTT.

The J gene is TRBJ1-2, the V gene TRBV7-2; D is uncertain. Trimming cost V 3 bases and J 4 bases, with 9 bases left between them. The CDR3 contains 13 residues. Germline CDR1 and CDR2: SGHTA and FQGNSA. CDR3 nucleotide sequence: TGTGCCAGCAGCTTCCGGGGTCCCTATGGCTACACCTTC. This sequence encodes CASSFRGPYGYTF.

The chain joins TRBV30 to TRBJ2-3; 8 bases map to TRBD2. After removal of 1 base from V and 15 bases from J, the junction contained 15 bases not matched to a gene. Germline CDR1 GTSNPN, CDR2 SVGIG (reference sequence). The CDR3 length is 14 residues. CDR3 in amino acids: CAWSDTRTSSLSYF. Here the CDR3 DNA reads TGTGCCTGGAGTGACACTAGGACTAGCTCCCTTTCATATTTT.

This clone has a handful of counts. The V gene is TRBV6-5, the J gene TRBJ2-3, with TRBD2 as a possible D gene (6 bases). Germline CDR1 MNHEY, CDR2 SVGAGI. The CDR3 spans 14 residues. V was trimmed by 5 bases and J by 6 bases, leaving 15 bases between them. CDR3 protein: CASSTRGASDTQYF. The CDR3 DNA sequence: TGTGCCAGCAGTACGCGGGGTGCCTCTGATACGCAGTATTTT.